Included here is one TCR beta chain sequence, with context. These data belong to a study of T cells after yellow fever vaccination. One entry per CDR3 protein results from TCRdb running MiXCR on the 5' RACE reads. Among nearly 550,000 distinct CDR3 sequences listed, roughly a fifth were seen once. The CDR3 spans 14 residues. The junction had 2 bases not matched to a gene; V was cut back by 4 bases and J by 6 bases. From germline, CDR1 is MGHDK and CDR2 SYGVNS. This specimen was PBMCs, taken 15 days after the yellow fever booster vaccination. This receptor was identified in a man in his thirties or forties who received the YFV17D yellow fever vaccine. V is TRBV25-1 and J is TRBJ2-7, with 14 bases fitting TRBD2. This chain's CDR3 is CASSGGTSGSEQYF. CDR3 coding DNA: TGTGCCAGCAGTGGTGGGACTAGCGGGAGCGAGCAGTACTTC.